A selection of T cell receptor beta chains follows, all from one sample in a study of patients and donors after allogeneic stem cell transplantation. Via MiXCR, TCRdb re-called the RT-PCR reads, giving one row per CDR3 protein. The data contain roughly 230,000 distinct CDR3 sequences, roughly 14% of them singletons. The sequenced sample was blood, either unsorted or a sorted T cell fraction (not recorded which). These receptors originate from a human donor who was either an allogeneic HSCT recipient or a stem cell or donor lymphocyte infusion donor (not recorded which). It is not recorded whose cells these are; they may come from a transplant donor. The conserved cysteine and the conserved F or W are not part of the CDR3 here.

J	V	CDR3
TRBJ2-3	TRBV20-1	SAGTTSGGPSTDTQY
TRBJ2-5	TRBV20-1	SETLGGASETQY
TRBJ1-3	TRBV7-9	ASSEIDRGRSGNTIY
TRBJ2-1	TRBV7-2	ASSLTPGSYNEQF
TRBJ2-2	TRBV19	ASSRLAGENTGELF
TRBJ2-2	TRBV7-3	ASSSVGTINTGELF
TRBJ2-1	TRBV7-9	ASSLGLAGVYNEQF
TRBJ2-3	TRBV6-1	ASSRLAGGKDTQY
TRBJ2-5	TRBV5-1	ASSSTGTGVKTQY
TRBJ2-7	TRBV6-5	ASSYGSGIIYEQY
TRBJ1-3	TRBV4-2	ASSQDPRQGTGNTIY
TRBJ1-5	TRBV29-1	SASLGVDQPQH
TRBJ2-3	TRBV29-1	SVGTSGREGTQY
TRBJ2-1	TRBV6-1	ASSEAGVRYNEQF
TRBJ2-7	TRBV29-1	SVVRSYEQY
TRBJ1-2	TRBV7-2	ASSLASRQGGTYGYT
TRBJ1-4	TRBV2	ASSPPTGREKLF
TRBJ2-1	TRBV5-1	ASSLGDRDYNEQF
TRBJ2-1	TRBV5-6	ASSPVDLRGLDNEQF
TRBJ2-1	TRBV5-1	ASSWGQDSIGF
TRBJ2-1	TRBV15	ATSRDDGNNEQF
TRBJ1-1	TRBV5-1	ASSPGHLEAF
TRBJ1-6	TRBV4-2	ASSQDRAGGAGLRSPLH
TRBJ1-5	TRBV19	ASSNSHYSNQPQH
TRBJ2-7	TRBV10-3	AISELAGSYEQY
TRBJ2-2	TRBV5-1	ASSPLIAGDNTGELF
TRBJ2-3	TRBV9	ASSAFSGSGTDTQY
TRBJ2-7	TRBV29-1	SVGTGRIYEQY
TRBJ2-1	TRBV11-3	ASSLASGTYNEQF
TRBJ2-7	TRBV4-3	ASSQEAGNHEQY
TRBJ2-1	TRBV15	ATSRAFRRKPDNEQF
TRBJ2-7	TRBV19	ASSAEGRAKDEQY